This TCR beta chain was recorded in a study of blood T cell repertoires in COVID-19. About the research overall: Material from acute and convalescent COVID-19 was sourced from the United States, Italy and Spain. T cells, B-cell-depleted T cells, or PBMCs provided the cDNA or gDNA that served as material.

The CDR3 sequence is 21 residues long. Authors' data handling: Amplification of reference gene primers provided the estimated nucleated cell counts. Generated by immunoSEQ multiplex PCR, the TCRdb table keeps only in-frame clones and is missing some. That table supplies the V and J calls and clone size; D and trimming were determined from the DNA. The sample consists of 150,000 to 200,000 clones, roughly 84% of them appearing once. This chain uses TRBV21-1 with TRBJ2-2; the table's D gene call, TRBD2, was not cross checked with the DNA. TRBV21-1 is annotated as a pseudogene. The sequence was collected from a woman older than 75 with acute or convalescent COVID-19. Specimen: peripheral blood. The CDR3 is CASSKAPLAGAMRLLTGELFF. The CDR3 region has the DNA TGTGCCAGCAGCAAAGCCCCACTAGCGGGAGCAATGAGGTTACTGACCGGGGAGCTGTTTTTT.